The 5 T cell receptor beta chains listed next were all sequenced from one sample in a study of PD-1 blockade in classical Hodgkin lymphoma. Using immunoSEQ multiplex PCR, the repertoire was profiled, and TCRdb retains in-frame clones only, with some absent. The sample includes about 98,000 clones, 80% to 90% of them seen just once. Each patient relapsed following autologous stem cell transplantation, and prior brentuximab vedotin exposure differed. Sequenced material: peripheral blood mononuclear cells (PBMCs), taken before the second cycle of nivolumab. The receptors here all came from a human donor with classical Hodgkin lymphoma.

The count of this clone is one. The CDR3, as DNA: TGTGCCAGCAGCACCCGGGCGCCGGGGTTTGCTGAAGCTTTCTTT. This encodes CASSTRAPGFAEAFF. This chain uses TRBV6-5 with TRBJ1-1; D remains ambiguous. CDR3 length: 15 amino acids. With 6 bases removed from V and 6 bases from J, the gap between germline ends came to 20 bases. Germline values: CDR1 MNHEY, CDR2 SVGAGI.

This sequence joins TRBV6-5 and TRBJ2-1, with 7 bases fitting TRBD1. The CDR3 sequence is 13 residues long. Germline CDR1 is MNHEY and CDR2 is SVGAGI. Trimming cost V 7 bases and J 6 bases; bases outside gene matches: 6. This CDR3 reads CASTRTGINEQFF. As DNA, the CDR3 is TGTGCCAGCACCCGGACAGGAATCAATGAGCAGTTCTTC.

A remark on this clone: Other DNA variants within this sample encode the same CDR3. This sequence joins TRBV10-3 and TRBJ2-7; no firm D call. The germline V gene encodes CDR1 ENHRY and CDR2 SYGVKD. V was clipped by 4 bases and J by 3 bases, with 7 bases between them. The CDR3 is made up of 12 amino acids. CDR3: CAISGGDYEQYF. CDR3 DNA: TGTGCCATCAGTGGGGGTGACTACGAGCAGTACTTC.

The V call is TRBV27, the J call TRBJ2-2; D is ambiguous. This CDR3 contains 10 residues. V was clipped by 10 bases and J by 3 bases, with 3 bases between them. Germline loops: CDR1 MNHEY, CDR2 SMNVEV (reference sequence). The CDR3 nucleotides read TGTGCCATCCACACCGGGGAGCTGTTTTTT. Amino acids: CAIHTGELFF.

The rearrangement joins TRBV10-3 to TRBJ1-1; TRBD1 is a possible D gene (6 bases). Per the germline V gene, CDR1 is ENHRY and CDR2 is SYGVKD. The CDR3 has 13 residues. V was cut by 0 bases and J by 7 bases, with 9 bases left in between. CDR3 coding DNA: TGTGCCATCAGTGAGTCACAGGGAGGTGAAGCTTTCTTT. As protein: CAISESQGGEAFF.